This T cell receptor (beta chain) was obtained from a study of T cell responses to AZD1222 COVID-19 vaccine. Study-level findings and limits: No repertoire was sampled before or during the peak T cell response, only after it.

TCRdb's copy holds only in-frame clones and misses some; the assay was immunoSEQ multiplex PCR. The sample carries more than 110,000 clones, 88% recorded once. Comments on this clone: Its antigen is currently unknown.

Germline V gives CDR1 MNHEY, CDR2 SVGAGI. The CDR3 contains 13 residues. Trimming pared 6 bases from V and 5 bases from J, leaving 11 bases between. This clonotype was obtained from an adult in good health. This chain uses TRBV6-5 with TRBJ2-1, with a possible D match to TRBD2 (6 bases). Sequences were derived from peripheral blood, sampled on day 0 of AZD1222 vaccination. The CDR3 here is CASSIRRDNEQFF. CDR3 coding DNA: TGTGCCAGCAGCATCCGGAGGGACAATGAGCAGTTCTTC.